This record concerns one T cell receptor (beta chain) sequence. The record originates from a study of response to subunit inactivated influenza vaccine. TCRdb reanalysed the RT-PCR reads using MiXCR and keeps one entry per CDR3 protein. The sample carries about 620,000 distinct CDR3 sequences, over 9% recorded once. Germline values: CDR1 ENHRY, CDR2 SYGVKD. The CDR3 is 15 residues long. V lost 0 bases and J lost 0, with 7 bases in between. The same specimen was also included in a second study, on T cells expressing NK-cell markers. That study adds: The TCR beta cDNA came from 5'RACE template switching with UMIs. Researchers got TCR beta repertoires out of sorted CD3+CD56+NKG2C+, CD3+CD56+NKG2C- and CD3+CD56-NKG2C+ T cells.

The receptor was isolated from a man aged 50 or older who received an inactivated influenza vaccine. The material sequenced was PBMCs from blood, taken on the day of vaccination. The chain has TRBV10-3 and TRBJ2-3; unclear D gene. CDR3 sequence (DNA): TGTGCCATCAGTGAGTCGAAAAGTAGCACAGATACGCAGTATTTT. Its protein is CAISESKSSTDTQYF.